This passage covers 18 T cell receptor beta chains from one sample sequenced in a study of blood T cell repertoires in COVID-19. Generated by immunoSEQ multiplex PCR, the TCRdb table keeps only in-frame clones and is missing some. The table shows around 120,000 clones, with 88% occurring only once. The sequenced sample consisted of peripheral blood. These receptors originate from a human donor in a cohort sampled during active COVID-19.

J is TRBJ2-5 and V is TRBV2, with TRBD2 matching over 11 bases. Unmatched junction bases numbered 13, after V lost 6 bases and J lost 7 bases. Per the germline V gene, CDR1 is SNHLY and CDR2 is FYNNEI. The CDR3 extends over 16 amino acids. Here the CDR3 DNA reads TGTGCCAGCAGCCCAACACTAGCGGGGGCCAAAGGGACCCAGTACTTC. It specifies CASSPTLAGAKGTQYF.

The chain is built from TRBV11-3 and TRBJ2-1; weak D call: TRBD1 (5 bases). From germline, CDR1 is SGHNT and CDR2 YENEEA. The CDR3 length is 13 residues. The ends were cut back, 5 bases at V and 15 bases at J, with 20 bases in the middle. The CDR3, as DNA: TGTGCCAGCAGCAATGGGATGACAGACCGTCCGTTCTTC. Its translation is CASSNGMTDRPFF.

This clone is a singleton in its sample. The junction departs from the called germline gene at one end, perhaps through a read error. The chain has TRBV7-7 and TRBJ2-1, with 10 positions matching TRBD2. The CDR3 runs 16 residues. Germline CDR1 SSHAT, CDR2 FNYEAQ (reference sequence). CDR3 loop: CASSQTGTSVINEQFF. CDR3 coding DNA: TGTGCTAGCAGCCAAACCGGGACTAGCGTTATCAATGAGCAGTTCTTC.

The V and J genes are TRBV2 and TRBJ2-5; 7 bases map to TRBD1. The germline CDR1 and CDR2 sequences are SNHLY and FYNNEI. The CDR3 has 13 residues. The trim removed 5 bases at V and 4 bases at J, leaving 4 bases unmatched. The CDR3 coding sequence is TGTGCCAGCAGTCGACAGGGTGGAGAGACCCAGTACTTC. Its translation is CASSRQGGETQYF.

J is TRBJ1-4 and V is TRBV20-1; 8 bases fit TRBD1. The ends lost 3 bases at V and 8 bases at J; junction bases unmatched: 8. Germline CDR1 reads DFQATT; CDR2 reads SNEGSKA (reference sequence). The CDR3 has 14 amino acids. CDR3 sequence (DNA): TGCAGTGCTAGTCATCAGGGGGCAAGGGAAAAACTGTTTTTT. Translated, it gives CSASHQGAREKLFF.

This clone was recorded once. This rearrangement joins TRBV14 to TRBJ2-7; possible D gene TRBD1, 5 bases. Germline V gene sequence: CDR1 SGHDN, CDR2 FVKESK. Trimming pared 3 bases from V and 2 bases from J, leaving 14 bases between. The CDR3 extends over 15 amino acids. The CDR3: CASSHGPGSTYEQYF. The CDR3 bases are TGTGCCAGCAGCCATGGACCAGGGTCGACCTACGAGCAGTACTTC.

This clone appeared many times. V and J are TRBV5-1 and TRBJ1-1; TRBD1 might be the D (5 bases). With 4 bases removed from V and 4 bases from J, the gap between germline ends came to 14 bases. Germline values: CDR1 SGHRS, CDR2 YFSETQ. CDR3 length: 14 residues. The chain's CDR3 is CASSAGHLGTEAFF. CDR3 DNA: TGCGCCAGCAGCGCAGGACACCTGGGCACTGAAGCTTTCTTT.

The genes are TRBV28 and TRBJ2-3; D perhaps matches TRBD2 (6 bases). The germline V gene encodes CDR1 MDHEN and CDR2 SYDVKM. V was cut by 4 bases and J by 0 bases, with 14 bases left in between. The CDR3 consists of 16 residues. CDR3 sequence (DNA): TGTGCCAGCAGTTCCCAGCGTAGCGGAAGCACAGATACGCAGTATTTT. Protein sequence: CASSSQRSGSTDTQYF.

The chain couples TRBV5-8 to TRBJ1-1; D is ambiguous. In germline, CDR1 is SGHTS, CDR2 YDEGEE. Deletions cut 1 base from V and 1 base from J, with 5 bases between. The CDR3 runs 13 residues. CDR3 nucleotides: TGTGCCAGCAGCTTGACTGAGAACACTGAAGCTTTCTTT. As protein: CASSLTENTEAFF. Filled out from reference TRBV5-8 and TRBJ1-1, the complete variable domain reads EAGVTQSPTHLIKTRGQQATLRCSPISGHTSVYWYQQALGLGLQFLLWYDEGEERNRGNFPPRFSGRQFPNYSSELNVNALELEDSALYLCASSLTENTEAFFGQGTRLTVV.

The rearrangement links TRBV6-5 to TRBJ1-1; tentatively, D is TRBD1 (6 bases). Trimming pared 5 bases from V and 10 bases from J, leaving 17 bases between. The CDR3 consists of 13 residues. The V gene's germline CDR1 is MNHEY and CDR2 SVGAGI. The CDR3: CASSMGTTSGAFF. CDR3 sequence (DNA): TGTGCCAGCAGTATGGGGACAACCTCAGGAGCTTTCTTT.

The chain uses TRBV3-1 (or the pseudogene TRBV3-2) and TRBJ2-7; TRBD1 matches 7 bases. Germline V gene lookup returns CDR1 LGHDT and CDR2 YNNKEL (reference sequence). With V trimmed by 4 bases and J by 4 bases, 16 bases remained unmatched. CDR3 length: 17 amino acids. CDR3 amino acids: CASSPRGSRDSFYEQYF. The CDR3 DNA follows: TGTGCCAGCAGCCCGAGAGGAAGCCGGGACAGTTTTTACGAGCAGTACTTC.

The CDR3 region has the DNA TGTGCCAGTAGTCAAGGACAGGGGGCTTCACCCCTCCACTTT. It yields the protein CASSQGQGASPLHF. This sequence joins TRBV19 and TRBJ1-6, with 11 bases lining up with TRBD1. J was trimmed by 9 bases and V by 5 bases; bases with no gene match: 3. CDR1 LNHDA and CDR2 SQIVND come from the germline V gene (reference sequence). The CDR3 covers 14 residues. Supplemented by reference TRBV19 and TRBJ1-6, the full variable domain reads DGGITQSPKYLFRKEGQNVTLSCEQNLNHDAMYWYRQDPGQGLRLIYYSQIVNDFQKGDIAEGYSVSREKKESFPLTVTSAQKNPTAFYLCASSQGQGASPLHFGNGTRLTVT.

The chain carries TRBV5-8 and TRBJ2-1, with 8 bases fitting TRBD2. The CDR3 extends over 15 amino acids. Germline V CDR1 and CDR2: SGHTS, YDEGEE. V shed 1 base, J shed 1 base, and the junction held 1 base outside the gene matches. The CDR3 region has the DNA TGTGCCAGCAGCTTGATAGCGGGGTCCTACAATGAGCAGTTCTTC. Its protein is CASSLIAGSYNEQFF. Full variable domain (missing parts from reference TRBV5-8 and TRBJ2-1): EAGVTQSPTHLIKTRGQQATLRCSPISGHTSVYWYQQALGLGLQFLLWYDEGEERNRGNFPPRFSGRQFPNYSSELNVNALELEDSALYLCASSLIAGSYNEQFFGPGTRLTVL.

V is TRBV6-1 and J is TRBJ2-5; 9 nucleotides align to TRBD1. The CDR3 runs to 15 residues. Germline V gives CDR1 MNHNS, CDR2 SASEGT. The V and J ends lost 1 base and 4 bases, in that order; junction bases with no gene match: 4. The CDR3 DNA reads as TGTGCCAGCAGTGAAGGGACAGGGGCTGGAGAGACCCAGTACTTC. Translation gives CASSEGTGAGETQYF.

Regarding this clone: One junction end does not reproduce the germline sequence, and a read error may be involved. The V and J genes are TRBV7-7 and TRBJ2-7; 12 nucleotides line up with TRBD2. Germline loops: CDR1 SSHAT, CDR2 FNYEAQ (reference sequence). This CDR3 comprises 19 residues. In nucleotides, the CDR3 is TGTGCTAGCAGCTTAGTCCCCGGACTAGCGGGGACGAATCTCTACGAGCAGTACTTC. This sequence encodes CASSLVPGLAGTNLYEQYF.

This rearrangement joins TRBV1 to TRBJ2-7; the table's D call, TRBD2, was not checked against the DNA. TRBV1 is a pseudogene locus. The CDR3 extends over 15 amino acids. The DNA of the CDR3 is TGCACCAGCAGCCAAGAGCGGGGGGCGGCCTACGAGCAGTACTTC. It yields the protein CTSSQERGAAYEQYF.

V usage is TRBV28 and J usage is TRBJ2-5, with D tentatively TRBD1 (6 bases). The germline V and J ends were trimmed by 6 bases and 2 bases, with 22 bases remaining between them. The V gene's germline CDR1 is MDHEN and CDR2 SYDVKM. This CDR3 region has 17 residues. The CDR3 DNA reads TGTGCCAGCAGCTCGCTATTAAGACAGGAGCCTCAAGAGACCCAGTACTTC. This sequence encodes CASSSLLRQEPQETQYF. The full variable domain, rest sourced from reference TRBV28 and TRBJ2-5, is DVKVTQSSRYLVKRTGEKVFLECVQDMDHENMFWYRQDPGLGLRLIYFSYDVKMKEKGDIPEGYSVSREKKERFSLILESASTNQTSMYLCASSSLLRQEPQETQYFGPGTRLLVL.

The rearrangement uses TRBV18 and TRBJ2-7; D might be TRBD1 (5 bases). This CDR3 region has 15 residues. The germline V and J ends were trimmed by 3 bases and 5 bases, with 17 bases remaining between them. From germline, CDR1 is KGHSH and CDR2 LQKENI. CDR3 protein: CASSPGQMIAHEQYF. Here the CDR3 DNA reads TGTGCCAGCTCACCCGGACAAATGATAGCCCACGAGCAGTACTTC.